This TCR beta chain emerged from a study of CD8 T cells in Susac syndrome. When the RNA was reverse transcribed, random hexamers were used with an input of roughly 0.45 to 1 ug. In TCRdb, the immunoSEQ multiplex PCR reads were re-called with MiXCR into one record per CDR3 protein. This table has 210,000 or so distinct CDR3 sequences, roughly 92% appearing once. In germline, CDR1 is SGHVS, CDR2 FNYEAQ. The CDR3 runs 14 residues. The V end was cut by 8 bases, the J end by 0 bases, with 10 bases between. V usage is TRBV7-6 and J usage is TRBJ2-2; D possibly corresponds to TRBD2 (5 bases). Sequencing used CD8+ T cells from PBMCs. This clonotype was sampled from a human donor with multiple sclerosis. CDR3 sequence reads: CASSRTPNTGELFF. The CDR3, as DNA: TGTGCCAGCTCCCGGACTCCGAACACCGGGGAGCTGTTTTTT.